This T cell receptor (beta chain) comes out of a study of CD8+ T cells in alopecia areata. Overall study: Treated patients received oral tofacitinib, 5 to 10 mg twice daily.

The ends were cut back, 2 bases at V and 1 base at J, with 8 bases in the middle. The V gene's germline CDR1 is ENHRY and CDR2 SYGVKD. The length of the CDR3 is 14 residues. Study results and limitations: Uncertainty remains about how baseline CD8+ expansion links to response, with one nonresponder. Clonality exceeded that of normal scalp in lesional scalp, most notably in alopecia totalis/universalis. Scalp clonality and expanded CD8+ clones among the top 100 were significantly decreased by tofacitinib.

This clone has a handful of counts. The antigen is not known. The sample's treatment: oral pan-JAK inhibitor, 5-10 mg twice daily. RNA extraction and reverse transcription yielded cDNA as sequencing template. The assay was immunoSEQ multiplex PCR, and TCRdb's table has in-frame clones only and misses some. This sample yields around 210,000 clones, of which under 70% are seen a single time; 4% to 4.5% belongs to the top ten. The origin of this receptor is a human donor with alopecia areata. The material was CD4+ T cells sorted from blood, obtained at week 4, from a patient treated with tofacitinib. The V gene is TRBV10-3, the J gene TRBJ1-1, with D uncertain. CDR3 amino acids: CAISERAGNTEAFF. The CDR3 DNA is TGTGCCATCAGTGAGAGGGCAGGGAACACTGAAGCTTTCTTT.